The TCR beta chain described here comes from a study of CD8+CD57+ T cells in acquired aplastic anemia. Study details: Some 10 million reads, on average, were obtained for CD4+ cells from healthy donors.

Study conclusions and caveats: The study identified about 30 CD8+ CDR3 sequences shared by patients and controls.

Profiling of TCR beta VDJ combinations and CDR3 sequences used genomic DNA as template. MiXCR, run by TCRdb on the reads, gives a single entry per CDR3 protein. The repertoire holds roughly 190,000 distinct CDR3 sequences, with approximately 49% as singletons. On this clonotype itself: The target antigen is unknown.

Sequenced material: sorted CD4+, CD8+, or CD8+CD57+ T cells (not recorded which) from PBMCs. The receptor was derived from a human donor in good health, serving as a control.

The CDR3 DNA follows: TGCAGCGTCAGACAGGGGGCTAGCTATGGCTACACCTTC. Its translation: CSVRQGASYGYTF. This chain connects TRBV29-1 to TRBJ1-2; 10 bases match TRBD1. The germline CDR1 and CDR2 sequences are SQVTM and ANQGSEA. CDR3 length: 13 residues. V trimming: 6 bases; J trimming: 4 bases; junction bases outside the gene matches: 5.